This is a list of T cell receptor beta chains from one sample in a study of early T cells in non-severe SARS-CoV-2 infection. TCRdb re-called the 5' RACE reads through MiXCR, storing one row per CDR3 protein. The data show about 70,000 distinct CDR3 sequences, approximately 5% seen once. The sample here was whole blood, taken at baseline. The source is an adult who was a healthcare worker with PCR-confirmed SARS-CoV-2 infection or an uninfected control (not recorded which). Both conserved end residues are part of each CDR3. The order of the fields is D gene, clone size, V gene, J gene, CDR3 DNA, CDR3 protein. D genes are given only for firm matches. Size is omitted from some rows. Given values are once, few, many or a class for expanded clones.

D: -
size: many
V: TRBV3-1
J: TRBJ1-3
DNA: TGTGCCAGCAGCCGACAGTTCTCTGGAAACACCATATATTTT
CDR3: CASSRQFSGNTIYF

D: TRBD2
size: -
V: TRBV11-2
J: TRBJ2-5
DNA: TGTGCCAGCAGCTTCGGAACTAGCGAAGGGGAGACCCAGTACTTC
CDR3: CASSFGTSEGETQYF

D: -
size: few
V: TRBV27
J: TRBJ2-7
DNA: TGTGCCAGCAGTTTGCAGGGTTTGGGCTACGAGCAGTACTTC
CDR3: CASSLQGLGYEQYF

D: -
size: many
V: TRBV29-1
J: TRBJ2-1
DNA: TGCAGCGTGGGGCAAGCGGCGGGACCCGACAATGAGCAGTTCTTC
CDR3: CSVGQAAGPDNEQFF

D: -
size: many
V: TRBV4-1
J: TRBJ1-4
DNA: TGCGCCAGCAGCTCGGACCGCGCCGGCACTAATGAAAAACTGTTTTTT
CDR3: CASSSDRAGTNEKLFF

D: TRBD1
size: many
V: TRBV20-1
J: TRBJ2-1
DNA: TGCAGTGCTTCCGGACAGGGGGCTGGTAATGAGCAGTTCTTC
CDR3: CSASGQGAGNEQFF

D: -
size: many
V: TRBV2
J: TRBJ1-1
DNA: TGTGCCAGCAGGGTCGGCATTGACACTGAAGCTTTCTTT
CDR3: CASRVGIDTEAFF

D: -
size: -
V: TRBV2
J: TRBJ2-2
DNA: TGTGCCAGCAGTGAAAGGTTTTCCGGGGAGCTGTTTTTT
CDR3: CASSERFSGELFF

D: -
size: -
V: TRBV12-3/TRBV12-4
J: TRBJ2-1
DNA: TGTGCCAGCAACCTTGGGACGGCGAGGGGAAATGAGCAGTTCTTC
CDR3: CASNLGTARGNEQFF

D: TRBD2
size: -
V: TRBV12-3/TRBV12-4
J: TRBJ2-7
DNA: TGTGCCAGCAGTTTACTCGCTAGCGGGAACGGAGTCTACGAGCAGTACTTC
CDR3: CASSLLASGNGVYEQYF

D: TRBD1
size: few
V: TRBV20-1
J: TRBJ1-4
DNA: TGCAGTGCTAGAGACACAGGGGTTGGGGATGAAAAACTGTTTTTT
CDR3: CSARDTGVGDEKLFF